This entry describes one TCR beta chain. The data stem from a study of T-cell memory formation after mild COVID-19. TCRdb re-called the 5' RACE reads with MiXCR, one entry per CDR3 protein. The sample lists 110,000 to 150,000 distinct CDR3 sequences; around 15% were seen once. This CDR3 is built from 17 residues. J gave up 3 bases and V 4 bases, and 15 bases lay outside the gene matches. Germline V gene data show CDR1 as SGHRS and CDR2 as YFSETQ. Material: PBMCs or a T cell subset sorted from them (not recorded which). This chain connects TRBV5-1 to TRBJ1-1; 7 bases are shared with TRBD1. The clonotype was recovered from an adult woman who had mild COVID-19 (a few samples of this study predate the infection). Cell type and time point are not known. The CDR3 DNA reads as TGCGCCAGCAGCCGGGCTCCTACAGGGGCTAGGGACACTGAAGCTTTCTTT. Translating gives CASSRAPTGARDTEAFF.